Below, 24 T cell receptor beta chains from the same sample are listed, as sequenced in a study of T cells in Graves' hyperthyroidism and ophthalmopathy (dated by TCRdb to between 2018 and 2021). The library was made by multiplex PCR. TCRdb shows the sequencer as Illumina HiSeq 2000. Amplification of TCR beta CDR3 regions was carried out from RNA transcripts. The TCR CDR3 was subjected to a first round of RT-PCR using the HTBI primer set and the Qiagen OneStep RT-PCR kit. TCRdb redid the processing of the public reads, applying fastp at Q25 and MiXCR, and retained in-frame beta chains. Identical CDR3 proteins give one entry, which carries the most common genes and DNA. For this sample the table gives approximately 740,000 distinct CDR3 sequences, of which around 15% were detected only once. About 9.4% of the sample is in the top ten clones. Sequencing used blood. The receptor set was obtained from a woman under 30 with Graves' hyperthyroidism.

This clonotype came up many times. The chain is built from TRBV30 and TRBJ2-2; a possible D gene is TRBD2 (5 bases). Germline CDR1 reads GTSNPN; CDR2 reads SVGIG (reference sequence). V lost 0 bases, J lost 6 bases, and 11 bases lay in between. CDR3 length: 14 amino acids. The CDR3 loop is CAWSVRLASGELFF. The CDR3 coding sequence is TGTGCCTGGAGTGTACGTCTAGCCTCCGGGGAGCTGTTTTTT.

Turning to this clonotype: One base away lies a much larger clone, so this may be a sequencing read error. The CDR3 loop is CATSIAGGYGYTF. As DNA, the CDR3 is TGTGCCACCAGTATAGCAGGGGGCTATGGCTACACCTTC. The J gene is TRBJ1-2, the V gene TRBV24-1, with 7 bases aligning to TRBD1. This CDR3 region has 13 residues. Germline lookup yields CDR1 KGHDR and CDR2 SFDVKD. V lost 6 bases and J lost 4; bases outside the gene matches: 4.

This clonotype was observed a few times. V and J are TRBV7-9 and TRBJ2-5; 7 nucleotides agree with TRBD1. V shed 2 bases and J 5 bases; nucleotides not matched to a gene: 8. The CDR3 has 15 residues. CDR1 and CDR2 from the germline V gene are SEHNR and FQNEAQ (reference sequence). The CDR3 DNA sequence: TGTGCCAGCAGCTTAAGCCAGACAGGGTGGGAGACCCAGTACTTC. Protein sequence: CASSLSQTGWETQYF.

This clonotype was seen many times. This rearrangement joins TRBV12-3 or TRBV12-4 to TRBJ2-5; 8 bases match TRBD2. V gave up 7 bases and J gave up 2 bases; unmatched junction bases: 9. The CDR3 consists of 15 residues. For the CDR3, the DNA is TGTGCCAGCACAACGGGGGGGGCACAACAAGAGACCCAGTACTTC. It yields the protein CASTTGGAQQETQYF.

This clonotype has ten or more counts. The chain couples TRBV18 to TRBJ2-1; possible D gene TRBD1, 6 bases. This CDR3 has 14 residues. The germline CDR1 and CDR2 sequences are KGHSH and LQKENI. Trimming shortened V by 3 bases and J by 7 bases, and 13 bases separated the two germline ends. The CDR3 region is CASSPAGAWNEQFF. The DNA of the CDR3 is TGTGCCAGCTCACCTGCAGGGGCCTGGAATGAGCAGTTCTTC.

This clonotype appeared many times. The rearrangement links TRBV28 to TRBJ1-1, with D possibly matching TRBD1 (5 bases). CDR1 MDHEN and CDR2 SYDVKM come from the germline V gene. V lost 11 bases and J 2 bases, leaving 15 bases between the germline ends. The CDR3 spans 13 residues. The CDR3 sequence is CAGTDSANTEAFF. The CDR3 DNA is TGTGCCGGGACGGACTCGGCCAACACTGAAGCTTTCTTT. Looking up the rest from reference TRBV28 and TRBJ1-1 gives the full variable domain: DVKVTQSSRYLVKRTGEKVFLECVQDMDHENMFWYRQDPGLGLRLIYFSYDVKMKEKGDIPEGYSVSREKKERFSLILESASTNQTSMYLCAGTDSANTEAFFGQGTRLTVV.

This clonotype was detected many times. The CDR3 region has the DNA TGCAGCGCCGGGACAGGAAACATTCAGTACTTC. This translates into CSAGTGNIQYF. This sequence joins TRBV20-1 and TRBJ2-4, with TRBD1 identical over 8 bases. Germline-derived CDR1 and CDR2 are DFQATT and SNEGSKA (reference sequence). The CDR3 has 11 amino acids.

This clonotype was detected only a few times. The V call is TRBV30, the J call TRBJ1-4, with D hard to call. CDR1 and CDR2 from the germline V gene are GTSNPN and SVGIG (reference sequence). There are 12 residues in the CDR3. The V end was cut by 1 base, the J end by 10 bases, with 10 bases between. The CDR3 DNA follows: TGTGCCTGGAGTGGATTCTTGGGAAAACTGTTTTTT. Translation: CAWSGFLGKLFF. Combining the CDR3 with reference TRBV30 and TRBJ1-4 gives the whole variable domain SQTIHQWPATLVQPVGSPLSLECTVEGTSNPNLYWYRQAAGRGLQLLFYSVGIGQISSEVPQNLSASRPQDRQFILSSKKLLLSDSGFYLCAWSGFLGKLFFGSGTQLSVL.

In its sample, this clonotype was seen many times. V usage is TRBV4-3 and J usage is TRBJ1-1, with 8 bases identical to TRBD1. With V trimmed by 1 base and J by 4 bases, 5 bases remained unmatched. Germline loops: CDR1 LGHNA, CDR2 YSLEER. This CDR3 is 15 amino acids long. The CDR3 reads CASSQVGTGFTEAFF. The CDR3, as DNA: TGCGCCAGCAGCCAAGTTGGGACAGGCTTCACTGAAGCTTTCTTT.

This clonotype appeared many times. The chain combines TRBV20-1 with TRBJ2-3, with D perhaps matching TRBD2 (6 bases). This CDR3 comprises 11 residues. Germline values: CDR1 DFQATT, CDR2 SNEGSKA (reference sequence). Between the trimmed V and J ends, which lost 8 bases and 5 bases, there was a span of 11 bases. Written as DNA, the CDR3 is TGCAGTTCTATGGAGGGAGATACGCAGTATTTT. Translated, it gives CSSMEGDTQYF.

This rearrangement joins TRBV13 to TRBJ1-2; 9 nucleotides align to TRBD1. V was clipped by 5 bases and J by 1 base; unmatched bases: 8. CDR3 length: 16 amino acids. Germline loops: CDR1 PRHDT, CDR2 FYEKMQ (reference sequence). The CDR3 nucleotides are TGTGCCAGCAGCCCCGGACAGGGGCTTCATAACTATGGCTACACCTTC. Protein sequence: CASSPGQGLHNYGYTF.

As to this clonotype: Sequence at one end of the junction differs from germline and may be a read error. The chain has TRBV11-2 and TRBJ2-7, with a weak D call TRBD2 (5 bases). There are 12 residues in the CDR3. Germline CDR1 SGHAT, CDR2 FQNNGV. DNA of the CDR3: TGTGCCGGCAGCTTACGGGGCTACGAGCAGTACTTC. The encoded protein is CAGSLRGYEQYF.

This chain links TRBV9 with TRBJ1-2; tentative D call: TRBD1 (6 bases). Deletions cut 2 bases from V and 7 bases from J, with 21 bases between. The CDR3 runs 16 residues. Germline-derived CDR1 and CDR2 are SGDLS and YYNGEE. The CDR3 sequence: CASSVLGGTGRGGYTF. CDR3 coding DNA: TGTGCCAGCAGCGTCCTAGGGGGGACGGGGCGAGGTGGCTACACCTTC.

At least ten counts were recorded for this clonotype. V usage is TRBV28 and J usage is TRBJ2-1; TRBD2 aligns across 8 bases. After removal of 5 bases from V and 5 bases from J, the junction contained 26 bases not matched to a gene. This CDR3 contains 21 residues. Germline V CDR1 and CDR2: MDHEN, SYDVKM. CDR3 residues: CASSPPRAGVERPGHHNEQFF. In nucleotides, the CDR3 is TGTGCCAGCAGTCCACCTCGAGCGGGGGTCGAGAGACCTGGGCACCACAATGAGCAGTTCTTC.

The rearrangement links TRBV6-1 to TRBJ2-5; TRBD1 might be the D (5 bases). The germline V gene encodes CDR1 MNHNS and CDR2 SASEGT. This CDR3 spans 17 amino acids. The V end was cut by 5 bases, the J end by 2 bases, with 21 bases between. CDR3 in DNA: TGTGCCAGCAGTCGAAAATCACAGGTGATTAGGCAAGAGACCCAGTACTTC. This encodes CASSRKSQVIRQETQYF.

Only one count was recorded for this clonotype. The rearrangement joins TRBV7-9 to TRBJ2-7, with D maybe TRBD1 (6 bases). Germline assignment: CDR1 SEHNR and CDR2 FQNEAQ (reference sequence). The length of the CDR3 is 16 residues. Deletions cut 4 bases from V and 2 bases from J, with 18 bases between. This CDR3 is CASSWTDSYPAYEQYF. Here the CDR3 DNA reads TGTGCCAGCAGCTGGACAGACTCATACCCTGCCTACGAGCAGTACTTC.

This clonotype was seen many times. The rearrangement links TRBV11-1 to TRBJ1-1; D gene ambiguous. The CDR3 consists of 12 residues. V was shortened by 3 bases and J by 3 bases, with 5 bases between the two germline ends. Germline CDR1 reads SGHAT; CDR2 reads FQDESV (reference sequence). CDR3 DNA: TGTGCCAGCAGCTTGAGTGACACTGAAGCTTTCTTT. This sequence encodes CASSLSDTEAFF.

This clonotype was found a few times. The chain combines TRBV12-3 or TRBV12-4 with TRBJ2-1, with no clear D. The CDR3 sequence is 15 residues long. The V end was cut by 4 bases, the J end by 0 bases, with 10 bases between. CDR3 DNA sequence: TGTGCCAGCAGTTCACTCCCCGGCTCCTACAATGAGCAGTTCTTC. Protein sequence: CASSSLPGSYNEQFF.

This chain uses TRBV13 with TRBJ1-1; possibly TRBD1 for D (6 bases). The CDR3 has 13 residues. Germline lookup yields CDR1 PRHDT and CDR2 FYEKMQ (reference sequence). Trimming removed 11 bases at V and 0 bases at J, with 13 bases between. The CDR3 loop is CAGKGDLNTEAFF. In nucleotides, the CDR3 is TGTGCCGGCAAGGGGGACCTGAACACTGAAGCTTTCTTT.

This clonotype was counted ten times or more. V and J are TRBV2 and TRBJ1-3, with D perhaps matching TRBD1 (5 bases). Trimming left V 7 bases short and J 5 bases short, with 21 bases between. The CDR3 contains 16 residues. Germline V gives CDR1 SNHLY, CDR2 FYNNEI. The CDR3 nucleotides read TGTGCCAGCAATTCGTGGGAAAGGGACGGAAGAAACACCATATATTTT. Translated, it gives CASNSWERDGRNTIYF.

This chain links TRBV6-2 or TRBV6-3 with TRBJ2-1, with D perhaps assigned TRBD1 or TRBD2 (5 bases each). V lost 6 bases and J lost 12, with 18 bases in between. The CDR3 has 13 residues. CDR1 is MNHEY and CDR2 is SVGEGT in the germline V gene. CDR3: CASSHRRETAQFF. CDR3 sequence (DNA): TGTGCCAGCAGCCACCGCAGGGAGACGGCGCAGTTCTTC.

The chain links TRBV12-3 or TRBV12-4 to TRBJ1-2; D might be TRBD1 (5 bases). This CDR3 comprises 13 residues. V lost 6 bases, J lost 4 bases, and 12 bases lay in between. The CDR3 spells CASSRDSLYGYTF. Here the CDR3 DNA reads TGTGCCAGCAGCCGGGACTCCCTCTATGGCTACACCTTC.

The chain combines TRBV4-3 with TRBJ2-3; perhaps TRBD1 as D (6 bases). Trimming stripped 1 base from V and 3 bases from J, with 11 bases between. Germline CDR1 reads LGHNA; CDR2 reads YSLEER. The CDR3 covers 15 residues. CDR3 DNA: TGCGCCAGCAGCCAAGGGACAGCGAGGACAGATACGCAGTATTTT. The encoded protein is CASSQGTARTDTQYF.

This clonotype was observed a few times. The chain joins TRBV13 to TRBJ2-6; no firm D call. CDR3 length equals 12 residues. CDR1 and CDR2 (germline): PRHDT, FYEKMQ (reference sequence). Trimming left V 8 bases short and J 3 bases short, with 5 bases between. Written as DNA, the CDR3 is TGTGCCAGCCTTGATGGGGCCAACGTCCTGACTTTC. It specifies CASLDGANVLTF.